Below are 15 T cell receptor beta chains sequenced from a single sample in a study of T cells in Graves' hyperthyroidism and ophthalmopathy. Amplification targeted TCR beta CDR3 regions from RNA transcripts. The TCR CDR3 first-round RT-PCR relied on the HTBI primer set. TCRdb re-called the multiplex PCR reads with MiXCR, one entry per CDR3 protein. This table has 380,000 or so distinct CDR3 sequences, around an eighth appearing once. The sample consisted of blood. Source of these receptors: a man under 40 with Graves' hyperthyroidism that later progressed to Graves' ophthalmopathy.

CDR3 bases: TGCGCCAGCAGATCAGGGGGCCAAGAGACCCAGTACTTC. This sequence encodes CASRSGGQETQYF. The chain combines TRBV5-1 with TRBJ2-5, with 7 bases that match TRBD1. The V segment lost 5 bases and the J segment 1 base; nucleotides outside the gene matches: 2. CDR3 size: 13 residues. Germline assignment: CDR1 SGHRS and CDR2 YFSETQ.

This clonotype was seen ten or more times. This sequence joins TRBV27 and TRBJ1-1, with a possible D match to TRBD1 (6 bases). Germline CDR1 and CDR2: MNHEY and SMNVEV (reference sequence). The CDR3 is made up of 15 amino acids. V was pared by 5 bases and J by 3 bases, with 16 bases between. Here the CDR3 reads CASSASTGLHTEAFF. The CDR3 DNA is TGTGCCAGCAGTGCCTCAACAGGGCTCCACACTGAAGCTTTCTTT.

This chain joins TRBV9 and TRBJ1-2, with 8 positions matching TRBD1. V lost 4 bases and J lost 4; bases outside the gene matches: 9. From germline, CDR1 is SGDLS and CDR2 YYNGEE. This CDR3 is built from 15 residues. The CDR3 loop is CASSPRTGQGYGYTF. The CDR3 coding sequence is TGTGCCAGCAGCCCCCGGACAGGGCAGGGCTATGGCTACACCTTC.

Many counts were recorded for this clonotype. J is TRBJ1-1 and V is TRBV28; TRBD1 might be the D (6 bases). CDR1 MDHEN and CDR2 SYDVKM come from the germline V gene. Trimming took 6 bases from V and 3 from J, leaving 23 bases between them. The CDR3 is 17 residues long. CDR3 loop: CASRTHIIRGKDTEAFF. The CDR3 DNA sequence: TGTGCCAGCAGAACACATATCATCAGGGGAAAGGACACTGAAGCTTTCTTT. Full variable domain (remainder filled in from reference TRBV28 and TRBJ1-1): DVKVTQSSRYLVKRTGEKVFLECVQDMDHENMFWYRQDPGLGLRLIYFSYDVKMKEKGDIPEGYSVSREKKERFSLILESASTNQTSMYLCASRTHIIRGKDTEAFFGQGTRLTVV.

A few counts support this clonotype. This chain joins TRBV29-1 and TRBJ2-5; weak D call: TRBD1 (7 bases). The CDR3 is 12 residues long. V was trimmed by 5 bases and J by 4 bases, leaving 11 bases between them. Looked up from germline, CDR1 is SQVTM and CDR2 is ANQGSEA. CDR3 nucleotide sequence: TGCAGCGTTATTCAGGGGGGAGAGACCCAGTACTTC. Its protein is CSVIQGGETQYF.

The rearrangement uses TRBV6-1 and TRBJ2-5, with 15 bases matching TRBD2. The CDR3 is 18 residues long. The ends lost 6 bases at V and 5 bases at J; junction bases unmatched: 13. CDR1 and CDR2 (germline): MNHNS, SASEGT. CDR3 nucleotide sequence: TGTGCCAGCAGAAACGGACTAGCGGGGGGGCCGATGCACGAGACCCAGTACTTC. This sequence encodes CASRNGLAGGPMHETQYF.

The sample holds many counts of this clonotype. This sequence joins TRBV20-1 and TRBJ2-7; either TRBD1 or TRBD2 may fit D (6 bases each). The V gene's germline CDR1 is DFQATT and CDR2 SNEGSKA (reference sequence). CDR3 length equals 15 residues. Trimming took off 5 bases at V and 3 bases at J, with 20 bases between the two ends. The CDR3 loop reads CSAGPWGAGFYEQYF. Written as DNA, the CDR3 is TGCAGTGCTGGCCCCTGGGGGGCGGGTTTCTACGAGCAGTACTTC.

About this clonotype itself: Given a much more abundant clone one base away, this may be a read error. The rearrangement joins TRBV7-9 to TRBJ2-7; D is uncertain. Germline CDR1 SEHNR, CDR2 FQNEAQ (reference sequence). The CDR3 has 12 residues. This CDR3 is CANSLVGFEQYF. CDR3 nucleotide sequence: TGTGCCAACAGCTTAGTTGGGTTCGAGCAGTACTTC. Using reference TRBV7-9 and TRBJ2-7 for the parts outside the CDR3, the full variable domain is DTGVSQNPRHKITKRGQNVTFRCDPISEHNRLYWYRQTLGQGPEFLTYFQNEAQLEKSRLLSDRFSAERPKGSFSTLEIQRTEQGDSAMYLCANSLVGFEQYFGPGTRLTVT.

This clonotype was seen many times. The chain couples TRBV12-3 or TRBV12-4 to TRBJ2-3; 7 nucleotides line up with TRBD2. The CDR3 is 15 amino acids. The junction had 8 bases not matched to a gene; V was cut back by 6 bases and J by 2 bases. CDR3 DNA sequence: TGTGCCAGCAGCCCAGTAAGCGGGGTCACAGATACGCAGTATTTT. Translating gives CASSPVSGVTDTQYF.

In its sample, this clonotype was seen a few times. The J gene is TRBJ2-2, the V gene TRBV11-3, with TRBD1 matching 8 bases. V lost 5 bases, J lost 6 bases, and 5 bases stayed unmatched. CDR1 is SGHNT, CDR2 YENEEA, per germline. The CDR3 runs 14 residues. The CDR3 sequence: CASSHDRGAGELFF. The CDR3 bases are TGTGCCAGCAGCCACGACAGGGGAGCCGGGGAGCTGTTTTTT.

The gene calls are TRBV11-3 and TRBJ1-3; 10 bases are a match to TRBD1. J gave up 5 bases and V 4 bases, and 5 bases lay outside the gene matches. The CDR3 spans 15 residues. Germline loops: CDR1 SGHNT, CDR2 YENEEA. This CDR3 is CASSSRTGGRNTIYF. The CDR3 coding sequence is TGTGCCAGCAGCTCCCGGACAGGGGGAAGAAACACCATATATTTT.

This clonotype was recorded a few times. This may be a read error: a much more frequent sequence differs by one nucleotide. The V gene is TRBV27, the J gene TRBJ1-1; TRBD1 aligns across 9 bases. Trimming removed 7 bases from V and 7 bases from J; junction bases left unmatched: 16. The CDR3 has 16 residues. CDR1 and CDR2 (germline): MNHEY, SMNVEV (reference sequence). CDR3 sequence: CASIPGQGYIVIEAFF. The CDR3 nucleotides are TGTGCCAGCATCCCGGGACAGGGTTATATCGTCATTGAAGCTTTCTTT.

The rearrangement links TRBV7-6 to TRBJ2-5, with 9 bases fitting TRBD2. The CDR3 loop spans 15 amino acids. Germline V CDR1 and CDR2: SGHVS, FNYEAQ. The trim removed 1 base at V and 5 bases at J, leaving 5 bases unmatched. CDR3 region: CASSLEASGVETQYF. The CDR3 nucleotides read TGTGCCAGCAGCTTAGAGGCTAGCGGGGTTGAGACCCAGTACTTC.

The V call is TRBV3-1, the J call TRBJ1-6; 7 bases are a match to TRBD1. The CDR3 is 15 residues long. With 4 bases clipped from V and 6 bases from J, the junction kept 6 bases outside the gene matches. The germline V gene has CDR1 LGHDT and CDR2 YNNKEL (reference sequence). The CDR3 sequence is CASSPRRDSNSPLHF. CDR3 DNA: TGTGCCAGCAGCCCGCGCCGGGACAGTAATTCACCCCTCCACTTT.

The chain employs TRBV30 and TRBJ1-4; tentatively, D is TRBD1 (5 bases). The CDR3 spans 11 residues. From germline, CDR1 is GTSNPN and CDR2 SVGIG (reference sequence). V lost 5 bases and J lost 13, with 14 bases in between. CDR3 sequence reads: CAWQTQGRLFF. DNA for the CDR3: TGTGCCTGGCAAACTCAGGGTAGACTGTTTTTT.